The 28 T cell receptor beta chains below come from one sample, sequenced in a study of cytomegalovirus exposure and HLA in healthy donors. Using immunoSEQ multiplex PCR, the repertoire was profiled, and TCRdb retains in-frame clones only, with some absent. This sample has tens of thousands of clones, with over 90% found just once. The source material was PBMCs. Source of these receptors: a woman between 18 and 30 years old in good health and CMV-seropositive.

The gene calls are TRBV6-1 and TRBJ2-1; 8 nucleotides align to TRBD2. The trim removed 7 bases at V and 6 bases at J, leaving 11 bases unmatched. Germline V gene sequence: CDR1 MNHNS, CDR2 SASEGT. CDR3 size: 15 residues. CDR3 sequence (DNA): TGTGCCAGCATGGGCGGCGGGGGGTCTCGCAATGAGCAGTTCTTC. Translating it yields CASMGGGGSRNEQFF.

The genes are TRBV7-9 and TRBJ2-7, with a possible D match to TRBD1 (6 bases). Germline CDR1 reads SEHNR; CDR2 reads FQNEAQ (reference sequence). V lost 3 bases and J 4 bases, leaving 10 bases between the germline ends. The CDR3 spans 13 residues. CDR3 nucleotide sequence: TGTGCCAGCAGCTTCTACAGGGAATACGAGCAGTACTTC. It encodes CASSFYREYEQYF.

The chain uses TRBV5-4 and TRBJ1-5, with 9 bases fitting TRBD1. There are 15 residues in the CDR3. The germline V gene encodes CDR1 SGHNT and CDR2 YYREEE (reference sequence). The V segment lost 3 bases and the J segment 1 base; nucleotides outside the gene matches: 2. The CDR3 loop reads CASSWGTGSNQPQHF. CDR3 in DNA: TGTGCCAGCAGCTGGGGGACAGGGAGCAATCAGCCCCAGCATTTT. Looking up the rest from reference TRBV5-4 and TRBJ1-5 gives the full variable domain: ETGVTQSPTHLIKTRGQQVTLRCSSQSGHNTVSWYQQALGQGPQFIFQYYREEENGRGNFPPRFSGLQFPNYSSELNVNALELDDSALYLCASSWGTGSNQPQHFGDGTRLSIL.

The V call is TRBV28, the J call TRBJ2-7; 14 bases agree with TRBD2. CDR3 size: 17 residues. Germline CDR1 MDHEN, CDR2 SYDVKM. V lost 5 bases, J lost 0 bases, and 6 bases stayed unmatched. For the CDR3, the DNA is TGTGCCAGCAGTAGTCCCGGGACTAGCGGGAGCTCCTACGAGCAGTACTTC. This codes for CASSSPGTSGSSYEQYF.

This clone has just a few counts. The V gene is TRBV4-2, the J gene TRBJ2-3, with 10 bases identical to TRBD2. The germline CDR1 and CDR2 sequences are LGHNA and YNFKEQ. V gave up 0 bases and J gave up 4 bases; unmatched junction bases: 10. The CDR3 has 18 amino acids. The CDR3 bases are TGTGCCAGCAGCCAAGATCGAGGGATAGCGGGAGGCTCAGATACGCAGTATTTT. Amino acids: CASSQDRGIAGGSDTQYF.

This clone turned up a few times. The rearrangement joins TRBV15 to TRBJ2-3; 9 positions match TRBD1. V lost 0 bases, J lost 3 bases, and 4 bases stayed unmatched. This CDR3 comprises 16 residues. Germline CDR1 reads LNHNV; CDR2 reads YYDKDF (reference sequence). CDR3 bases: TGTGCCACCAGCAGAGATCCGGGACAGGGAACAGATACGCAGTATTTT. Protein sequence: CATSRDPGQGTDTQYF.

This chain uses TRBV10-2 with TRBJ2-4; D call uncertain. Germline loops: CDR1 WSHSY, CDR2 SAAADI. The CDR3 contains 16 residues. Trimming pared 6 bases from V and 0 bases from J, leaving 15 bases between. The DNA of the CDR3 is TGCGCCAGCAGCGGAACTGACTCCCTAGCCAAAAACATTCAGTACTTC. Its protein is CASSGTDSLAKNIQYF.

The chain links TRBV5-1 to TRBJ2-6; D possibly corresponds to TRBD1 (5 bases). Germline CDR1 and CDR2: SGHRS and YFSETQ. V lost 3 bases and J lost 0, with 13 bases in between. CDR3 length: 17 amino acids. The DNA of the CDR3 is TGCGCCAGCAGCTCAGTGAAACAGGACTCTGGGGCCAACGTCCTGACTTTC. This codes for CASSSVKQDSGANVLTF.

This chain links TRBV7-8 with TRBJ2-1, with 9 bases identical to TRBD1. V shed 2 bases and J 5 bases; nucleotides not matched to a gene: 7. Per the germline V gene, CDR1 is SGHVS and CDR2 is FQNEAQ. The CDR3 sequence is 16 residues long. Written as DNA, the CDR3 is TGTGCCAGCAGCTTAATGGCTGGACAGGGGAACAATGAGCAGTTCTTC. Protein product: CASSLMAGQGNNEQFF.

The rearrangement links TRBV2 to TRBJ2-5; 8 bases line up with TRBD2. This CDR3 spans 14 amino acids. Trimming took 4 bases from V and 8 from J; bases not matched to a gene: 9. Looked up from germline, CDR1 is SNHLY and CDR2 is FYNNEI. CDR3 DNA sequence: TGTGCCAGCAGTGCAGGGACTAGTGGCACCACCCAGTACTTC. Its protein is CASSAGTSGTTQYF.

This chain joins TRBV25-1 and TRBJ2-1; tentatively, D is TRBD2 (5 bases). This CDR3 is 16 amino acids long. V lost 2 bases, J lost 0 bases, and 11 bases lay in between. Germline V gene sequence: CDR1 MGHDK, CDR2 SYGVNS. CDR3 bases: TGTGCCAGCAGTGAACCGGGAATGAGCTCCTACAATGAGCAGTTCTTC. The encoded protein is CASSEPGMSSYNEQFF.

The rearrangement links TRBV6-6 to TRBJ1-6; unclear D gene. This CDR3 region has 14 residues. Germline CDR1 is MNHNY and CDR2 is SVGAGI (reference sequence). V shed 2 bases and J shed 7 bases, with 9 bases lying between them. For the CDR3, the DNA is TGTGCCAGCAGTTACGGAGGGCTGAATTCACCCCTCCACTTT. Translation: CASSYGGLNSPLHF.

V gene TRBV28 combines with J gene TRBJ1-6; D is possibly TRBD1 (6 bases). The CDR3 runs to 16 residues. Germline lookup yields CDR1 MDHEN and CDR2 SYDVKM. The germline V and J ends were trimmed by 5 bases and 4 bases, with 15 bases remaining between them. CDR3 nucleotides: TGTGCCAGCAGTCCCACAGGACAGCTTTATAATTCACCCCTCCACTTT. Its protein is CASSPTGQLYNSPLHF.

The chain combines TRBV7-6 with TRBJ2-7, with TRBD2 matching 10 bases. V gave up 4 bases and J gave up 7 bases; unmatched junction bases: 13. CDR3 length: 16 residues. Germline V lookup: CDR1 SGHVS, CDR2 FNYEAQ. The CDR3 region has the DNA TGTGCCAGCAGCTCCGGCGCGGCTAGCGGGAGACAAGAGCAGTACTTC. Translating it yields CASSSGAASGRQEQYF.

The V call is TRBV2, the J call TRBJ1-2; unclear D gene. The CDR3 length is 11 residues. Germline V gene data show CDR1 as SNHLY and CDR2 as FYNNEI. Trimming took off 4 bases at V and 7 bases at J, with 7 bases between the two ends. In DNA form, the CDR3 reads TGTGCCAGCAGTGTAGAGGTTGGCTACACCTTC. Translated: CASSVEVGYTF.

The chain joins TRBV5-6 to TRBJ1-4, with D hard to call. The germline V gene has CDR1 SGHDT and CDR2 YYEEEE. V was shortened by 4 bases and J by 1 base, with 11 bases between the two germline ends. The CDR3 loop spans 15 amino acids. CDR3 amino acids: CASSLGARTNEKLFF. The CDR3 DNA follows: TGTGCCAGCAGCCTGGGTGCCAGAACTAATGAAAAACTGTTTTTT. Supplemented by reference TRBV5-6 and TRBJ1-4, the full variable domain reads DAGVTQSPTHLIKTRGQQVTLRCSPKSGHDTVSWYQQALGQGPQFIFQYYEEEERQRGNFPDRFSGHQFPNYSSELNVNALLLGDSALYLCASSLGARTNEKLFFGSGTQLSVL.

V usage is TRBV5-1 and J usage is TRBJ2-1; D might be TRBD1 (5 bases). The germline V and J ends were trimmed by 0 bases and 2 bases, with 6 bases remaining between them. The germline gives CDR1 SGHRS, CDR2 YFSETQ. This CDR3 has 14 residues. The CDR3 DNA sequence: TGCGCCAGCAGCTTGGGACAGACCTACAATGAGCAGTTCTTC. Its translation: CASSLGQTYNEQFF.

The chain combines TRBV28 with TRBJ2-7, with D uncertain. Trimming left V 3 bases short and J 3 bases short, with 6 bases between. The CDR3 sequence is 12 residues long. Per the germline V gene, CDR1 is MDHEN and CDR2 is SYDVKM. This CDR3 reads CASSFRDYEQYF. The CDR3 DNA sequence: TGTGCCAGCAGTTTTCGAGACTACGAGCAGTACTTC.

V gene TRBV4-3 combines with J gene TRBJ1-4, with 7 bases aligning to TRBD1. The CDR3 has 16 amino acids. V gave up 0 bases and J gave up 3 bases; unmatched junction bases: 4. The V gene's germline CDR1 is LGHNA and CDR2 YSLEER. The DNA of the CDR3 is TGCGCCAGCAGCCAAGATGGGGGACAGCCTAATGAAAAACTGTTTTTT. It is translated as CASSQDGGQPNEKLFF.

This chain joins TRBV5-6 and TRBJ1-1; D is perhaps TRBD1 (6 bases). The germline V gene has CDR1 SGHDT and CDR2 YYEEEE. Trimming pared 0 bases from V and 5 bases from J, leaving 14 bases between. The CDR3 is 15 residues long. CDR3 amino acids: CASSLGGAGVTEAFF. As DNA, the CDR3 is TGTGCCAGCAGCTTGGGTGGGGCAGGGGTTACTGAAGCTTTCTTT.

V gene TRBV27 combines with J gene TRBJ1-2, with no clear D. V was clipped by 6 bases and J by 8 bases, with 13 bases between them. Germline CDR1 MNHEY, CDR2 SMNVEV (reference sequence). The CDR3 sequence is 12 residues long. As DNA, the CDR3 is TGTGCCAGCAGGTCAAACAATATAGGCTACACCTTC. This translates into CASRSNNIGYTF.

This clone was picked up one time. The junction does not match germline at one end; this may be a read error. This sequence joins TRBV29-1 and TRBJ1-2; the D gene is possibly TRBD1 (5 bases). The CDR3 length is 8 residues. The germline CDR1 and CDR2 sequences are SQVTM and ANQGSEA. For the CDR3, the DNA is TGCAGCCCGGGGGAGGGAGTCTTC. Encoded protein: CSPGEGVF.

The gene calls are TRBV7-6 and TRBJ2-7, with 7 bases identical to TRBD1. The CDR3 is 15 residues long. The germline V gene has CDR1 SGHVS and CDR2 FNYEAQ. V dropped 1 base and J dropped 2; count of bases not matched to a gene: 5. The CDR3 here is CASSLVGTAAYEQYF. The DNA for the CDR3 is TGTGCCAGCAGCTTAGTTGGGACAGCCGCCTACGAGCAGTACTTC.

This chain joins TRBV5-1 and TRBJ2-3; 10 bases align to TRBD1. There are 15 residues in the CDR3. Germline V gives CDR1 SGHRS, CDR2 YFSETQ. J gave up 3 bases and V 4 bases, and 5 bases lay outside the gene matches. This CDR3 is CASSPGDRGTDTQYF. In nucleotides, the CDR3 is TGCGCCAGCAGCCCCGGGGACAGGGGAACAGATACGCAGTATTTT.

The chain joins TRBV15 to TRBJ1-1; D is unclear. Trimming took 7 bases from V and 3 from J, leaving 15 bases between them. The CDR3 runs to 14 residues. Per germline, CDR1 LNHNV and CDR2 YYDKDF (reference sequence). The DNA of the CDR3 is TGTGCCACCACCCCGACGAGGCGGGACACTGAAGCTTTCTTT. Its translation: CATTPTRRDTEAFF.

The J gene is TRBJ1-5, the V gene TRBV6-1; no definite D call. Germline CDR1 MNHNS, CDR2 SASEGT. CDR3 length: 12 residues. The V and J ends lost 8 bases and 0 bases respectively, with 5 bases between them. CDR3 region: CASQYSNQPQHF. CDR3 DNA sequence: TGTGCCAGCCAGTATAGCAATCAGCCCCAGCATTTT.

This clone has a single count. The V and J genes are TRBV5-4 and TRBJ2-3, with 11 bases identical to TRBD2. In germline, CDR1 is SGHNT, CDR2 YYREEE (reference sequence). Trimming took 0 bases from V and 2 from J; bases not matched to a gene: 2. This CDR3 contains 16 residues. CDR3 nucleotides: TGTGCCAGCAGCTTGGGGACTAGCGGGTACACAGATACGCAGTATTTT. The encoded protein is CASSLGTSGYTDTQYF.

The chain is built from TRBV28 and TRBJ2-2; TRBD2 matches 7 bases. There are 16 residues in the CDR3. With 3 bases clipped from V and 3 bases from J, the junction kept 7 bases outside the gene matches. Germline assignment: CDR1 MDHEN and CDR2 SYDVKM. The CDR3 is CASSFGGSGDTGELFF. The CDR3 DNA reads as TGTGCCAGCAGTTTTGGCGGGAGTGGCGACACCGGGGAGCTGTTTTTT.